The sequence of this T cell receptor beta chain was determined in a study of cytotoxic CD8 clonotypes in ibrutinib-treated CLL. Study-wide results and caveats: Clonality (at baseline) was higher than in age-matched healthy donors and tracked circulating CD8+ T-cell counts.

The repertoire was sequenced with immunoSEQ multiplex PCR; TCRdb's copy has only in-frame clones and lacks some. Of under 35,000 clones listed, around 63% are singletons. Germline lookup yields CDR1 MDHEN and CDR2 SYDVKM. The CDR3 covers 13 residues. Trimming took 3 bases from V and 1 from J, leaving 4 bases between them. On this clone: What it binds is unknown.

The sequencing here drew on PBMCs, taken after 24 months of ibrutinib treatment. V is TRBV28 and J is TRBJ2-4, with D uncertain. This sequence originates from a human donor with chronic lymphocytic leukemia. The CDR3 sequence is CASSFTAKNIQYF. The CDR3 nucleotides read TGTGCCAGCAGTTTTACGGCCAAAAACATTCAGTACTTC.